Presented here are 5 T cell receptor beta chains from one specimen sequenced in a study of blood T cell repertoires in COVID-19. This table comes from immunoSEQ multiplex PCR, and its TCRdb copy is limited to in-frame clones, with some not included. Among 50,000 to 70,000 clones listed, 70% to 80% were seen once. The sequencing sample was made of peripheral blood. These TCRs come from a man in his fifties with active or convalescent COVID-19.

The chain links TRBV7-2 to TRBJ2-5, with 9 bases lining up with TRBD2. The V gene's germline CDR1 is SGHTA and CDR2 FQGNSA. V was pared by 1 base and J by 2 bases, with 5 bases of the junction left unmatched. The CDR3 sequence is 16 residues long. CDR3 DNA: TGTGCCAGCAGCTTAGGAGCGGGAGGAGGACAAGAGACCCAGTACTTC. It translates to CASSLGAGGGQETQYF.

The CDR3 nucleotides are TGTGCCAGCAGCTTGACTAGCGGGAACCACGAGCAGTACTTC. Encoded protein: CASSLTSGNHEQYF. The chain links TRBV5-6 to TRBJ2-7, with 10 bases aligning to TRBD2. Germline V lookup: CDR1 SGHDT, CDR2 YYEEEE. The CDR3 spans 14 residues. The ends lost 1 base at V and 5 bases at J; junction bases unmatched: 3.

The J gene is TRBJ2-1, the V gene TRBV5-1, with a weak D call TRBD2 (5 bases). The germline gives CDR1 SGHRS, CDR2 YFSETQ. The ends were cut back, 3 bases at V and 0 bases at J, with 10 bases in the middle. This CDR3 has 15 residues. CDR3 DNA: TGCGCCAGCAGCTCAGCGGCCAGCTCCTACAATGAGCAGTTCTTC. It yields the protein CASSSAASSYNEQFF.

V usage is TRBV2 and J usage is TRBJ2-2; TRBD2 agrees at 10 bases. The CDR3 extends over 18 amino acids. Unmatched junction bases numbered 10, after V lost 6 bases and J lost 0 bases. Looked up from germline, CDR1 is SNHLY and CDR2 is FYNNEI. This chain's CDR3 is CASRRGSGGPANTGELFF. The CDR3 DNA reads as TGTGCCAGCAGGAGGGGTAGCGGGGGGCCGGCGAACACCGGGGAGCTGTTTTTT.

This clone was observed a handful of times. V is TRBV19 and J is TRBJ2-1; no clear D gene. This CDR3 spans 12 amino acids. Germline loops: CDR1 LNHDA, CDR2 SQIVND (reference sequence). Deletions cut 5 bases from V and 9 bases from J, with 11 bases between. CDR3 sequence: CASSQWSVEQFF. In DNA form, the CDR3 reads TGTGCCAGTAGTCAATGGTCGGTTGAGCAGTTCTTC.